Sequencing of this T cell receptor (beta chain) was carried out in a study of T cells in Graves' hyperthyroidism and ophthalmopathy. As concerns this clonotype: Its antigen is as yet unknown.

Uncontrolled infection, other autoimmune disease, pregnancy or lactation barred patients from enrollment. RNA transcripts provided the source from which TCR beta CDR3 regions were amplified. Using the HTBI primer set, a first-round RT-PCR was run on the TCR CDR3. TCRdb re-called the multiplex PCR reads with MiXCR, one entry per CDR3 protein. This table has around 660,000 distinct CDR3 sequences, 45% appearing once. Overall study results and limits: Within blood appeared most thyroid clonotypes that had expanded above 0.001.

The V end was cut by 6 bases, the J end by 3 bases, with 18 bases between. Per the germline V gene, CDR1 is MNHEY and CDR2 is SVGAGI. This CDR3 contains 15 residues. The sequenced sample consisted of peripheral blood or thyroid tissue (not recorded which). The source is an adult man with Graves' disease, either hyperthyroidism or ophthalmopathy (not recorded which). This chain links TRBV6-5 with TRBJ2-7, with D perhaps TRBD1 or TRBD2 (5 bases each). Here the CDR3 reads CASSRDLSSGYEQYF. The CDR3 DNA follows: TGTGCCAGCAGCCGGGACCTCTCATCCGGCTACGAGCAGTACTTC.